A selection of T cell receptor beta chains follows, all from one sample in a study of identical twins. TCRdb passed the 5' RACE reads through MiXCR, listing each CDR3 protein once. Of roughly 690,000 distinct CDR3 sequences in the sample, 5.5% to 7.5% were seen once. The sample taken for sequencing was naive T cells sorted from blood. The receptors originated from a man aged 18 to 30 in good health. The CDR3 runs from the conserved cysteine through the conserved F or W. The D gene is left open where the match is weak. Size values are once, few and many counts, or a class for expanded clones, and some rows have none.

TRBV20-1	many	NA	TRBJ1-3	CSARDIALLAGNTIYF
TRBV5-1	many	NA	TRBJ2-5	CASSWTAGLQETQYF
TRBV20-1	many	TRBD2	TRBJ2-1	CSARDHGGAYNEQFF
TRBV5-1	many	TRBD1	TRBJ2-7	CASSYRGSYEQYF
TRBV6-1	few	TRBD1	TRBJ1-5	CASRDRVRNQPQHF
TRBV20-1	many	TRBD1	TRBJ1-5	CSASTGDQPQHF
TRBV29-1	many	NA	TRBJ2-5	CSVGPVGETQYF
TRBV29-1	NA	NA	TRBJ1-1	CSVSPNTEAFF
TRBV6-1	few	TRBD2	TRBJ2-1	CATKASGSSYNEQFF
TRBV5-1	few	TRBD1	TRBJ2-7	CASSHDRGHEQYF
TRBV5-1	many	NA	TRBJ2-2	CASSLEGAGELFF
TRBV18	many	NA	TRBJ2-7	CASSPSTGNSYEQYF
TRBV20-1	few	TRBD1	TRBJ1-2	CSAQTFRDRGYGYTF
TRBV3-1	NA	NA	TRBJ2-1	CASSSDDWYNEQFF
TRBV12-3/TRBV12-4	NA	NA	TRBJ2-1	CASRGLLGNEQFF
TRBV6-1	many	NA	TRBJ2-7	CASSPGTTFYEQYF
TRBV5-5	NA	NA	TRBJ2-3	CASRNFLGTGDWDTQYF
TRBV15	many	TRBD2	TRBJ2-2	CATSREAGKNTGELFF
TRBV25-1	few	TRBD1	TRBJ1-2	CASRGRGRLPRDGYTF
TRBV5-5	NA	NA	TRBJ1-5	CASSLDAGLGQPQHF
TRBV12-3/TRBV12-4	many	NA	TRBJ2-3	CASSKDGIPEDTQYF
TRBV5-1	many	NA	TRBJ2-1	CASSLLGLRNEQFF
TRBV10-1	NA	TRBD1	TRBJ2-1	CASSGTGTGSYNEQFF
TRBV4-3	few	TRBD1	TRBJ1-2	CASSQGRQGGDTF
TRBV5-5	NA	TRBD1	TRBJ2-1	CASSLGKGANEQFF
TRBV27	few	NA	TRBJ2-2	CASSTSFWQVHTGELFF
TRBV3-1	few	NA	TRBJ1-4	CASSPGHTNEKLFF
TRBV6-2/TRBV6-3	NA	NA	TRBJ1-1	CASSPRAGKNTEAFF
TRBV7-2	NA	TRBD2	TRBJ2-5	CASSFRTSGSETQYF
TRBV20-1	many	TRBD1	TRBJ1-3	CSARAGTASGNTIYF
TRBV27	many	NA	TRBJ2-6	CASSRTGGTGANVLTF
TRBV29-1	many	NA	TRBJ2-7	CSQGWLAGPYEQYF
TRBV5-1	many	NA	TRBJ2-1	CASSLFGYNEQFF
TRBV10-3	NA	NA	TRBJ2-1	CAISESVNFSPYNEQFF
TRBV6-1	few	NA	TRBJ2-4	CASTNGGSIQYF
TRBV4-2	few	NA	TRBJ1-5	CASSQDFGGHPQHF
TRBV29-1	many	TRBD2	TRBJ2-1	CSVGGLGYNEQFF
TRBV19	NA	TRBD1	TRBJ2-2	CASSITGVYGELFF
TRBV6-1	NA	TRBD2	TRBJ2-2	CASRHTSGRVATGELFF
TRBV5-1	NA	NA	TRBJ2-5	CASSLEQSQETQYF
TRBV11-2	many	NA	TRBJ2-2	CASSLAGHTGELFF
TRBV29-1	many	TRBD1	TRBJ1-2	CSSTRQGRFSGGGYTF
TRBV6-1	many	NA	TRBJ2-1	CASSVGVSNEQFF